One sample yielded the 8 T cell receptor beta chains listed below, sequenced in a study of blood T cells in healthy people across ages (dated by TCRdb to about 2015). To prepare the library, 5' RACE was applied. Instrument used: Illumina HiSeq 2500. A second PCR of about 7 to 12 cycles was run with a J-beta primer mix and a sample-barcoded 5' primer. Using fastp trimming at Q25 and MiXCR clonotype assembly, TCRdb reanalyzed the public sequencing data and kept in-frame beta chains. Rows are combined by CDR3 protein, so each entry shows the most common genes and DNA. Present in this sample are about 1.6 million distinct CDR3 sequences, roughly a third of which were seen just once. The ten largest clones capture roughly 10% of the sample. The material sequenced was blood. The source is a woman aged 30 to 39 in good health.

This clonotype was counted many times. This chain connects TRBV25-1 to TRBJ1-1, with 7 bases lining up with TRBD1. CDR3 size: 15 residues. The ends lost 4 bases at V and 4 bases at J; junction bases unmatched: 9. CDR1 is MGHDK, CDR2 SYGVNS, per germline. The CDR3 DNA reads TGTGCCAGCAGTGCACCCGGCCAGGGGGTCACTGAAGCTTTCTTT. Encoded protein: CASSAPGQGVTEAFF.

The chain uses TRBV27 and TRBJ2-2; D call uncertain. There are 15 residues in the CDR3. In germline, CDR1 is MNHEY, CDR2 SMNVEV (reference sequence). Trimming shortened V by 2 bases and J by 5 bases, and 12 bases separated the two germline ends. CDR3 bases: TGTGCCAGCAGTTTAATGTCAGTAATAACCGGGGAGCTGTTTTTT. Protein: CASSLMSVITGELFF.

At least ten counts were recorded for this clonotype. V is TRBV5-1 and J is TRBJ2-5; D is undetermined. There are 12 residues in the CDR3. Trimming removed 3 bases from V and 4 bases from J, with 7 bases in between. Germline assignment: CDR1 SGHRS and CDR2 YFSETQ. As DNA, the CDR3 is TGCGCCAGCAGCTCATGGGGAGAGACCCAGTACTTC. Its translation is CASSSWGETQYF. Variable domain in full (rest from reference TRBV5-1 and TRBJ2-5): KAGVTQTPRYLIKTRGQQVTLSCSPISGHRSVSWYQQTPGQGLQFLFEYFSETQRNKGNFPGRFSGRQFSNSRSEMNVSTLELGDSALYLCASSSWGETQYFGPGTRLLVL.

This clonotype was observed a handful of times. This CDR3 is CSARKLAGGPHNEQFF. CDR3 coding DNA: TGCAGTGCTAGAAAACTAGCGGGGGGGCCACACAATGAGCAGTTCTTC. This chain links TRBV20-1 with TRBJ2-1, with 13 bases fitting TRBD2. Unmatched junction bases numbered 6, after V lost 2 bases and J lost 5 bases. Per the germline V gene, CDR1 is DFQATT and CDR2 is SNEGSKA (reference sequence). This CDR3 spans 16 amino acids.

This clonotype has a count of ten or more. The chain carries TRBV20-1 and TRBJ2-1, with D maybe TRBD2 (6 bases). The CDR3 totals 14 residues. V dropped 3 bases and J dropped 6 bases, with 15 bases sitting between them. CDR1 DFQATT and CDR2 SNEGSKA come from the germline V gene (reference sequence). The CDR3 DNA is TGCAGTGCTAGGCCCTCGGGACTTGCCAATGAGCAGTTCTTC. Protein sequence: CSARPSGLANEQFF.

Here the CDR3 DNA reads TGCGCCAGCAGCCCCCGACACGGATCCGGGCCCGGCGGGGGTAGCAATCAGCCCCAGCATTTT. It specifies CASSPRHGSGPGGGSNQPQHF. The chain combines TRBV4-1 with TRBJ1-5; perhaps TRBD1 as D (5 bases). Per the germline V gene, CDR1 is MGHRA and CDR2 is YSYEKL. This CDR3 region has 21 residues. With 4 bases removed from V and 0 bases from J, the gap between germline ends came to 28 bases.

A word on this clonotype: Given a much more abundant clone one base away, this may be a read error. The gene calls are TRBV9 and TRBJ2-3; 11 bases align to TRBD2. V shed 4 bases, J shed 3 bases, and the junction held 7 bases outside the gene matches. Germline loops: CDR1 SGDLS, CDR2 YYNGEE. The CDR3 is 16 residues long. CDR3 amino acids: CASSSLSSGRTDTQYF. CDR3 nucleotide sequence: TGTGCCAGCAGCTCCTTATCTAGCGGGAGGACAGATACGCAGTATTTT.

This clonotype was seen more than once but under ten times. This chain connects TRBV21-1 to TRBJ2-7; the DNA was not used to check the table's D call, TRBD1. TRBV21-1 is marked as a pseudogene. The CDR3 runs to 14 residues. The CDR3 spells CASSIPGTGGEQYF. CDR3 nucleotides: TGTGCCAGCAGCATTCCCGGGACAGGGGGCGAGCAGTACTTC.